Reported below is one T cell receptor (beta chain). Its antigen is currently unknown. With 2 bases removed from V and 4 bases from J, the gap between germline ends came to 20 bases. CDR3 size: 17 residues. Germline-derived CDR1 and CDR2 are SGHNT and YENEEA. Use of 60 Vbeta and 13 Jbeta primers characterized the PCR. The table came from immunoSEQ multiplex PCR; TCRdb's copy has only in-frame clones and leaves some out. The repertoire holds some 190,000 clones, with 65% to 85% as singletons. This entry is derived from a study of cytomegalovirus exposure and HLA in healthy donors. Findings and caveats of the study: Looking again later, the authors saw that most CMV-associated TCR beta chains seemed HLA-restricted. Usually a TCR sequence was rare, but some public TCRs were found in many donors.

Sequencing was performed on PBMCs. The sequence derives from a young woman in good health and CMV-seronegative. This chain uses TRBV11-3 with TRBJ2-5; D is perhaps TRBD1 (5 bases). The CDR3 is CASSLWAPQGRAETQYF. The CDR3 coding sequence is TGTGCCAGCAGCTTATGGGCCCCGCAGGGTAGGGCAGAGACCCAGTACTTC.